The 19 T cell receptor delta chains below all came from one sample that was sequenced in a study of gamma-delta chains in newborns, infants, children. TCRdb reprocessed the reads through CATT. The sample lists about 11,000 delta-chain clones; approximately 9.1% were seen once. The specimen sequenced was blood. These receptors originate from a child who was a newborn, infant or young child, either healthy, febrile or measles-vaccinated (not recorded which).

Note on this clone: Germline and junction disagree at one end, which may indicate a read error. This chain joins TRDV2 and TRDJ3, with TRDD3 matching over 7 bases. The germline V gene has CDR1 GEAIGNYY and CDR2 EKD. The CDR3 spans 20 residues. The CDR3 region is CACEGLGASRNSCDTRQMFF. Here the CDR3 DNA reads TGTGCCTGTGAGGGCCTGGGGGCTTCCCGAAACTCCTGTGACACCCGACAGATGTTTTTC.

The rearrangement joins TRDV2 to TRDJ3; D possibly corresponds to TRDD3 (6 bases). Germline loops: CDR1 GEAIGNYY, CDR2 EKD. Trimming stripped 0 bases from V and 3 bases from J, with 8 bases between. The length of the CDR3 is 16 residues. The CDR3 region is CACDTVGYWDTRQMFF. The DNA for the CDR3 is TGTGCCTGTGACACCGTGGGATACTGGGACACCCGACAGATGTTTTTC.

By its share, this clone is medium-sized. The chain combines TRDV2 with TRDJ2, with 10 bases fitting TRDD3. CDR1 is GEAIGNYY, CDR2 EKD, per germline. Losses at the gene ends were 1 base for V and 5 bases for J; bases not matched to a gene: 24. The CDR3 totals 22 residues. The CDR3 coding sequence is TGTGCCTGTGACACGGTTTCCTTCCAAAAGTATACTGGGGGATTACCTACAGCACAACTCTTCTTT. Translating gives CACDTVSFQKYTGGLPTAQLFF.

This clone was found a few times. At one end the junction does not follow the germline gene, possibly because of a read error. The chain is built from TRDV1 and TRDJ1; no clear D. This CDR3 has 18 residues. CDR1 and CDR2 from the germline V gene are TSWWSYY and QGS. The CDR3 DNA reads as TGTGCTCTTGGGCCGCAATTGACCTCTCCCCACGGCACCGATGAACTCATCTTT. It encodes CALGPQLTSPHGTDELIF.

Written as DNA, the CDR3 is TGTGCCTGTGACACCTACTGGGGAAACGACCTTGGAGGCTCCTGGGACACCCGACAGATGTTTTTC. Amino acid sequence: CACDTYWGNDLGGSWDTRQMFF. The chain has TRDV2 and TRDJ3, with TRDD3 matching over 7 bases. CDR1 and CDR2 (germline): GEAIGNYY, EKD. J was trimmed by 0 bases and V by 0 bases; bases with no gene match: 16. CDR3 length: 22 amino acids.

On this clone: It may be a read error: a sequence one base away is much more abundant. V and J are TRDV2 and TRDJ1, with a weak D call TRDD3 (6 bases). The CDR3 is 14 residues long. Deletions cut 0 bases from V and 1 base from J, with 8 bases between. The germline gives CDR1 GEAIGNYY, CDR2 EKD. The CDR3 DNA reads as TGTGCCTGTGACACCTGGGGATCCACCGATAAACTCATCTTT. This encodes CACDTWGSTDKLIF.

This clone has a handful of counts. This chain links TRDV2 with TRDJ3, with 8 bases aligning to TRDD3. There are 17 residues in the CDR3. CDR1 and CDR2 from the germline V gene are GEAIGNYY and EKD. Unmatched junction bases numbered 4, after V lost 4 bases and J lost 0 bases. CDR3 sequence reads: CACEYWGDSWDTRQMFF. The DNA of the CDR3 is TGTGCCTGTGAGTACTGGGGGGACTCCTGGGACACCCGACAGATGTTTTTC.

This clone was observed a handful of times. The chain carries TRDV2 and TRDJ1; 8 nucleotides align to TRDD3. CDR3 length: 17 amino acids. The germline V gene encodes CDR1 GEAIGNYY and CDR2 EKD. Unmatched junction bases numbered 14, after V lost 4 bases and J lost 2 bases. CDR3 in amino acids: CACDPVLGAHKTDKLIF. CDR3 coding DNA: TGTGCCTGTGATCCTGTACTGGGGGCCCATAAAACCGATAAACTCATCTTT.

This clone appeared a few times. The genes are TRDV2 and TRDJ3; D ambiguous. CDR1 GEAIGNYY and CDR2 EKD come from the germline V gene. The CDR3 is made up of 17 amino acids. The germline V and J ends were trimmed by 2 bases and 0 bases, with 10 bases remaining between them. The CDR3: CACDKIGTSWDTRQMFF. In DNA form, the CDR3 reads TGTGCCTGTGACAAGATTGGGACCTCCTGGGACACCCGACAGATGTTTTTC.

This clone showed up just a few times. The chain uses TRDV2 and TRDJ3; 12 positions match TRDD3. The junction had 12 bases not matched to a gene; V was cut back by 3 bases and J by 1 base. The length of the CDR3 is 21 residues. Germline CDR1 is GEAIGNYY and CDR2 is EKD. The CDR3: CACDPIASGGYVSWDTRQMFF. For the CDR3, the DNA is TGTGCCTGTGACCCCATCGCATCTGGGGGATACGTATCCTGGGACACCCGACAGATGTTTTTC.

This clone qualifies as medium-sized (0.01 to 0.1%). This rearrangement joins TRDV2 to TRDJ1, with 9 nucleotides matching TRDD3. Germline loops: CDR1 GEAIGNYY, CDR2 EKD. V lost 0 bases, J lost 2 bases, and 9 bases stayed unmatched. The CDR3 loop spans 17 amino acids. CDR3 in amino acids: CACDTVGDITWTDKLIF. Written as DNA, the CDR3 is TGTGCCTGTGACACCGTGGGGGATATCACCTGGACCGATAAACTCATCTTT.

This clone was seen a handful of times. Compared with germline, one end of the junction differs, possibly owing to a read error. In nucleotides, the CDR3 is TGTGCCTGTGATCCCCTCCACCTACTGGGGGATACGGAGGAGGAACCTACTCCGACTGGCACCGATAAACTCACCTTT. Its translation is CACDPLHLLGDTEEEPTPTGTDKLTF. V gene TRDV2 combines with J gene TRDJ1, with 13 bases that match TRDD3. Germline V gene data show CDR1 as GEAIGNYY and CDR2 as EKD. The CDR3 runs to 26 residues.

This clone is deemed medium-sized (0.01 to 0.1%). The V and J genes are TRDV2 and TRDJ3; 13 bases are a match to TRDD3. Germline CDR1 reads GEAIGNYY; CDR2 reads EKD. V lost 4 bases to trimming and J lost 0 bases; unmatched junction nucleotides: 14. This CDR3 has 22 residues. The CDR3 bases are TGTGCCTGTGATTCCTTACTGGGGGATACGCGAGGGAGCTCCTGGGACACCCGACAGATGTTTTTC. Translated: CACDSLLGDTRGSSWDTRQMFF.

This clone was observed a handful of times. The J gene is TRDJ1, the V gene TRDV2, with 13 bases matching TRDD3. Germline-derived CDR1 and CDR2 are GEAIGNYY and EKD. The length of the CDR3 is 19 residues. J gave up 0 bases and V 1 base, and 10 bases lay outside the gene matches. For the CDR3, the DNA is TGTGCCTGTGACACTTTGTACTGGGGGATACGCGGAGACACCGATAAACTCATCTTT. Protein: CACDTLYWGIRGDTDKLIF.

This clone is medium-sized within its sample. V and J are TRDV2 and TRDJ1; 7 bases are a match to TRDD3. Per germline, CDR1 GEAIGNYY and CDR2 EKD. V lost 3 bases, J lost 0 bases, and 6 bases stayed unmatched. CDR3 length equals 15 residues. The CDR3 here is CACDPLGTYTDKLIF. CDR3 DNA sequence: TGTGCCTGTGACCCACTGGGGACGTACACCGATAAACTCATCTTT.

Turning to this clone: Germline is not matched at one junction end, which may reflect a read error. This chain links TRDV2 with TRDJ3; TRDD3 matches at 13 bases. The CDR3 totals 20 residues. Germline CDR1 reads GEAIGNYY; CDR2 reads EKD. The CDR3 sequence: CACDTVLGDTPPCDTRQMFF. The CDR3 DNA sequence: TGTGCCTGTGACACCGTACTGGGGGATACGCCCCCCTGTGACACCCGACAGATGTTTTTC.

As concerns this clone: This DNA's translation differs at residue 8 from TCRdb's protein, which comes from a much larger clone; a read error is likely, and the protein shown is translated from the DNA. This sequence joins TRDV2 and TRDJ3, with D tentatively TRDD3 (5 bases). Germline V gives CDR1 GEAIGNYY, CDR2 EKD. There are 18 residues in the CDR3. Trimming removed 0 bases at V and 2 bases at J, with 13 bases between. CDR3: CACDTVLEDTWDTRQMFF. The CDR3 DNA reads TGTGCCTGTGACACCGTACTGGAGGATACCTGGGACACCCGACAGATGTTTTTC.

The rearrangement links TRDV2 to TRDJ3; TRDD3 agrees at 8 bases. CDR1 is GEAIGNYY, CDR2 EKD, per germline. Losses at the gene ends were 2 bases for V and 2 bases for J; bases not matched to a gene: 19. This CDR3 contains 22 residues. CDR3 sequence (DNA): TGTGCCTGTGACATCGCACCGGCTGGGGGAGATACCAGTGCCTGGGACACCCGACAGATGTTTTTC. Its protein product is CACDIAPAGGDTSAWDTRQMFF.

Notes on this clone: A far larger clone is just one base off, so this is likely a read error. The chain joins TRDV2 to TRDJ3; 10 bases fit TRDD3. Looked up from germline, CDR1 is GEAIGNYY and CDR2 is EKD. This CDR3 comprises 17 residues. After removal of 2 bases from V and 5 bases from J, the junction contained 5 bases not matched to a gene. The CDR3 protein is CACDSTGGSRDTRQMFF. The CDR3 nucleotides read TGTGCCTGTGACAGTACTGGGGGATCCCGGGACACCCGACAGATGTTTTTC.